This T cell receptor beta chain was documented in a study of shared clonotypes between healthy human individuals. Some clones are missing from TCRdb's copy, which holds only in-frame ones; the method was immunoSEQ multiplex PCR. The sample has approximately 2,000,000 clones; about 94% are singletons. The germline V gene encodes CDR1 SGHNT and CDR2 YYREEE (reference sequence). This CDR3 is built from 13 residues. Trimming shortened V by 0 bases and J by 5 bases, and 9 bases separated the two germline ends. Terminally differentiated effector memory CD45RA+ cells were excluded by CCR7 positive selection of CD45RO-negative cells.

V gene TRBV5-4 combines with J gene TRBJ2-7, with D hard to call. This sequence was found in a man younger than 30 in good health. Some clones in this sample may be carry-over from other donors' samples. Sequencing was done on a sample of naive CD8+ T cells from PBMCs. The CDR3 region is CASSLGPGDEQYF. In DNA form, the CDR3 reads TGTGCCAGCAGCTTGGGCCCTGGTGACGAGCAGTACTTC.